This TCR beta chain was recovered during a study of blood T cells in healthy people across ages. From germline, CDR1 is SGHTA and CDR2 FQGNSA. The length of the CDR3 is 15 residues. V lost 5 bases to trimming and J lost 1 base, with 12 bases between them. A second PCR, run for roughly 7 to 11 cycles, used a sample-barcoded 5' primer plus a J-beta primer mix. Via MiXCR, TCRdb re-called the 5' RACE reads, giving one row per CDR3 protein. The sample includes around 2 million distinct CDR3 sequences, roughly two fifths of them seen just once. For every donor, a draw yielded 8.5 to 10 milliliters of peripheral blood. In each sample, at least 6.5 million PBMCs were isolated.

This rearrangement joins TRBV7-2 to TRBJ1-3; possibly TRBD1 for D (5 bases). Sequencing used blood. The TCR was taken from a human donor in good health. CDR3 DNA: TGTGCCAGCAGCGAGCGGGGGGGATCTGGAAACACCATATATTTT. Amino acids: CASSERGGSGNTIYF.